The present TCR beta chain was sequenced within a study of T-cell memory formation after mild COVID-19. Overall study: TCR clusters mostly belonged to single donors.

CDR1 is SGHTA and CDR2 is FQGNSA in the germline V gene. V lost 6 bases and J lost 7, with 16 bases in between. This CDR3 region has 14 residues. TCRdb reprocessed the 5' RACE reads with MiXCR, giving one entry per CDR3 protein. The table records a few hundred thousand distinct CDR3 sequences, around 19% of them present only once. This clonotype has just a few counts. The J gene is TRBJ1-5, the V gene TRBV7-2; no clear D. The sequencing input was PBMCs or a T cell subset sorted from them (not recorded which). The sequence was collected from a man aged 18-30 years who had mild COVID-19 (a few samples of this study predate the infection). Cell type and time point are not known. The CDR3 loop reads CASSHPGGIQPQHF. As DNA, the CDR3 is TGTGCCAGCAGTCACCCCGGCGGGATCCAGCCCCAGCATTTT.